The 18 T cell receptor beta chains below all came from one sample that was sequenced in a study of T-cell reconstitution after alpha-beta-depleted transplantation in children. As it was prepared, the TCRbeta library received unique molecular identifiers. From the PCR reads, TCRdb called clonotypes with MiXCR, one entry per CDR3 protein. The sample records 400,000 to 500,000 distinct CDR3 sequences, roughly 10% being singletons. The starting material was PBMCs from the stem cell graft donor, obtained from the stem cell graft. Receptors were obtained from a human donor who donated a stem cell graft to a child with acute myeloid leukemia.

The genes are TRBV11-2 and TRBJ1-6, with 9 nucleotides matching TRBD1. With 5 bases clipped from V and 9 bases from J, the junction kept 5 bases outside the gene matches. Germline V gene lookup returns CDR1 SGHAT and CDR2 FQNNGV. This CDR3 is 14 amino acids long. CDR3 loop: CASSGTGGPSPLHF. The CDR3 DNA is TGTGCCAGCAGCGGAACAGGGGGCCCTTCACCCCTCCACTTT.

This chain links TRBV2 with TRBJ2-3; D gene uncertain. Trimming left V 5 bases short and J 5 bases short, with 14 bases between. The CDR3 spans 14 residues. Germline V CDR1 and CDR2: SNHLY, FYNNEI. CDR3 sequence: CASSTTTTLDTQYF. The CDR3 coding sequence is TGTGCCAGCAGTACTACGACAACTTTAGATACGCAGTATTTT. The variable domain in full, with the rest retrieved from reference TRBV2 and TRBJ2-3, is EPEVTQTPSHQVTQMGQEVILRCVPISNHLYFYWYRQILGQKVEFLVSFYNNEISEKSEIFDDQFSVERPDGSNFTLKIRSTKLEDSAMYFCASSTTTTLDTQYFGPGTRLTVL.

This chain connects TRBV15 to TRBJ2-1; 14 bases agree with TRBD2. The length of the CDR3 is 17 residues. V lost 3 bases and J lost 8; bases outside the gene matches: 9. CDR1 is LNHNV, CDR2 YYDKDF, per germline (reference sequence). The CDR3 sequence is CATSREGLAGVMDEQFF. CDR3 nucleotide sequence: TGTGCCACCAGCAGGGAGGGACTAGCGGGGGTGATGGATGAGCAGTTCTTC.

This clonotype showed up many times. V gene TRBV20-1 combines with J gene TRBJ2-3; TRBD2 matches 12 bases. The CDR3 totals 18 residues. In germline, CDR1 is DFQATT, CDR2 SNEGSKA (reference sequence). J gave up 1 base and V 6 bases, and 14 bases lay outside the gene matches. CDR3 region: CSAHPLAGGPRGTDTQYF. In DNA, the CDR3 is TGCAGTGCCCATCCACTAGCGGGAGGTCCCCGGGGCACAGATACGCAGTATTTT.

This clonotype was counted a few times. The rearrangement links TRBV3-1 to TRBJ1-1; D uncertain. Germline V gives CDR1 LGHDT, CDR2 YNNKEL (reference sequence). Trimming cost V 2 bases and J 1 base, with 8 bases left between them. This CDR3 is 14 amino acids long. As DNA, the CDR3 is TGTGCCAGCAGCCAACAGGTTTGGAACACTGAAGCTTTCTTT. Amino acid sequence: CASSQQVWNTEAFF.

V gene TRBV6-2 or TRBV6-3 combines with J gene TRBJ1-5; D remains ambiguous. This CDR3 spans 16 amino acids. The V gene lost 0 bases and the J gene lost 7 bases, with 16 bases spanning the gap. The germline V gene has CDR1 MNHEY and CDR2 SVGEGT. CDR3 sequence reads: CASSYSSSVVWQPQHF. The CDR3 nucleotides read TGTGCCAGCAGTTACTCGAGTTCTGTGGTCTGGCAGCCCCAGCATTTT.

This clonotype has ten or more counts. DNA of the CDR3: TGTGCCAGCAGCCTACTAGCGGGGTTCGTGGACGAGCAGTACTTC. Encoded protein: CASSLLAGFVDEQYF. The genes are TRBV5-6 and TRBJ2-7, with TRBD2 matching over 10 bases. Germline V gene lookup returns CDR1 SGHDT and CDR2 YYEEEE. V was clipped by 4 bases and J by 5 bases; unmatched bases: 9. The CDR3 contains 15 residues.

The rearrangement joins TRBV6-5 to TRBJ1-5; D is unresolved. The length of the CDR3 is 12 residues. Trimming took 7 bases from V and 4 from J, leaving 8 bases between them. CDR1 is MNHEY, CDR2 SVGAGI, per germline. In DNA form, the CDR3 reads TGTGCCAGCACCCTGGGTAATCAGCCCCAGCATTTT. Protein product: CASTLGNQPQHF.

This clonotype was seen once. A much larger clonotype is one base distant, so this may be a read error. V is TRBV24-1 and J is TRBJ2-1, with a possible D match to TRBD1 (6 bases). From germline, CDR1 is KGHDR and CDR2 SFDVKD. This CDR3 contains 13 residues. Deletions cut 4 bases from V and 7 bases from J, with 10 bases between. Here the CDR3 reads CATSDWTANEQFF. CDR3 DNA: TGTGCCACCAGTGACTGGACAGCGAATGAGCAGTTCTTC.

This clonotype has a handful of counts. CDR3 in amino acids: CASSLGTADSIYEQYF. The CDR3, as DNA: TGCGCCAGCAGCTTGGGGACAGCTGATTCGATCTACGAGCAGTACTTC. V is TRBV5-1 and J is TRBJ2-7; possible D gene TRBD1, 6 bases. Germline V lookup: CDR1 SGHRS, CDR2 YFSETQ. The CDR3 spans 16 residues. Trimming took 0 bases from V and 3 from J, leaving 16 bases between them.

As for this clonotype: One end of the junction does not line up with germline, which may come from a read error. DNA of the CDR3: TGTGCCGGCAGCCAGGGACAGGGCAAGTCCTACGAGCAGTACTTC. Translation gives CAGSQGQGKSYEQYF. The chain employs TRBV14 and TRBJ2-7, with 9 nucleotides matching TRBD1. Germline V gene sequence: CDR1 SGHDN, CDR2 FVKESK. The CDR3 length is 15 residues.

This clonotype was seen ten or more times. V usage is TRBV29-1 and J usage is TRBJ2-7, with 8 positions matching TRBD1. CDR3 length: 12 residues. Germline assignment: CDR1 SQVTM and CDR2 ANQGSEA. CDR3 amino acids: CSVQGGGHEQYF. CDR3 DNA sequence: TGCAGTGTACAGGGGGGTGGCCACGAGCAGTACTTC.

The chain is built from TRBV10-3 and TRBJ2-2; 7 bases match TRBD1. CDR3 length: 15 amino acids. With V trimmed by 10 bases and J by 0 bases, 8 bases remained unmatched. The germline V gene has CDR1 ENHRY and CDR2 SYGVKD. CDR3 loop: CATSADRANTGELFF. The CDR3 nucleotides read TGTGCCACCTCAGCCGACAGGGCGAACACCGGGGAGCTGTTTTTT.

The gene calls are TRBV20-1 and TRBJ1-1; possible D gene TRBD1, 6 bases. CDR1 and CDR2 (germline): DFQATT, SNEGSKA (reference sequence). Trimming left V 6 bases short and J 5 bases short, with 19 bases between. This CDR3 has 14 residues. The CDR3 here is CSAPKGGLATEAFF. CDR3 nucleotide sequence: TGCAGTGCCCCCAAAGGGGGGCTTGCGACTGAAGCTTTCTTT.

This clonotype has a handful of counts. CDR3 DNA sequence: TGTGCCAGCAGCCTCCTGGGGGACAGGGATACGCAGTATTTT. This codes for CASSLLGDRDTQYF. This chain links TRBV27 with TRBJ2-3; 8 bases agree with TRBD1. The CDR3 consists of 14 residues. Germline V gene data show CDR1 as MNHEY and CDR2 as SMNVEV (reference sequence). V dropped 6 bases and J dropped 6; count of bases not matched to a gene: 8.

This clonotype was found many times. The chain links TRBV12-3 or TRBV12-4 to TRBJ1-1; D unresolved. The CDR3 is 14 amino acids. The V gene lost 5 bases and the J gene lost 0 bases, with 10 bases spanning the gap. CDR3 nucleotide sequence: TGTGCCAGCAGTCCAACTATGATGAACACTGAAGCTTTCTTT. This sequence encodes CASSPTMMNTEAFF.

As DNA, the CDR3 is TGTGCCAGTAGTGAACACAGGCGTAGCAATCAGCCCCAGCATTTT. Amino acid sequence: CASSEHRRSNQPQHF. The rearrangement uses TRBV19 and TRBJ1-5; TRBD1 is a possible D gene (5 bases). CDR3 length: 15 amino acids. Trimming took off 5 bases at V and 0 bases at J, with 11 bases between the two ends. Germline CDR1 and CDR2: LNHDA and SQIVND (reference sequence).

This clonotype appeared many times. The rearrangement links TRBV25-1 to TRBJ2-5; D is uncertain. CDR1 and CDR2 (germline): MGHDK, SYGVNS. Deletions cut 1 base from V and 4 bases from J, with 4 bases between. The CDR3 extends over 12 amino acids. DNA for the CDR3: TGTGCCAGCAGTGAATTAGGAGAGACCCAGTACTTC. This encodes CASSELGETQYF.